One T cell receptor (beta chain) is described in this entry. Antigen: not known. Unmatched junction bases numbered 3, after V lost 0 bases and J lost 1 base. The CDR3 has 15 residues. CDR1 and CDR2 (germline): SGHRS, YFSETQ. Some clones are missing from TCRdb's copy, which holds only in-frame ones; the method was immunoSEQ multiplex PCR. Of roughly 120,000 clones listed, 85% to 90% were seen once; the top ten hold 15%. This record belongs to a study of T cell responses to AZD1222 COVID-19 vaccine. Findings and caveats of the study: White British people made up most donors, females outnumbered males, and clonal diversity was possibly underestimated.

This specimen consisted of peripheral blood, obtained 28 days after the second AZD1222 dose. This clonotype was obtained from an adult who received the AZD1222 COVID-19 vaccine. The chain recombines TRBV5-1 with TRBJ1-2, with 7 bases fitting TRBD1. The CDR3 region has the DNA TGCGCCAGCAGCTTGGGACAGGGAGGTAACTATGGCTACACCTTC. It codes for CASSLGQGGNYGYTF.